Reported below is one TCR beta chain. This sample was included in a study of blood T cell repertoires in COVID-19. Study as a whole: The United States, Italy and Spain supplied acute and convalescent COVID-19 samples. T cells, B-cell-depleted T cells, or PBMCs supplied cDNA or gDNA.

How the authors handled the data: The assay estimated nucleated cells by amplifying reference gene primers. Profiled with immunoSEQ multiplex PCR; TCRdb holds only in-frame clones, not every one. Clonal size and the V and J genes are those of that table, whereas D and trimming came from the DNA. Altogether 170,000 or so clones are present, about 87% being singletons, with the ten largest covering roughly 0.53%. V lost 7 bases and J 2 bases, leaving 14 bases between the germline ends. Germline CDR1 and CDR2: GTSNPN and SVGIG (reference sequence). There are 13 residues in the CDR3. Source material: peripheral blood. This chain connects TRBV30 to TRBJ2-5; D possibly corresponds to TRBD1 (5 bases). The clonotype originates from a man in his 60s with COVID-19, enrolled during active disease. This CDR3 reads CAFQGADQETQYF. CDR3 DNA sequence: TGTGCCTTTCAAGGGGCCGATCAAGAGACCCAGTACTTC.